These T cell receptor beta chains were read from a single sample in a study of T cell changes during pregnancy in multiple sclerosis. Assay: immunoSEQ multiplex PCR; the TCRdb copy retains only in-frame clones and omits some. The data contain 85,000 to 130,000 clones, around 92% of them singletons. The material sequenced was peripheral blood, taken before pregnancy. The receptors were gathered from a female donor with multiple sclerosis, enrolled in a pregnancy study. Both conserved end residues are part of each CDR3. A D gene is named only where the DNA matches it firmly. Clone sizes are given selectively: once, few, many, or a class where the clone is expanded.

>.|TRBV11-3|TRBJ2-7|.
TGTGCCAGCTCGGAGGGCCGAGGGGAGCAGTACTTC
CASSEGRGEQYF
>.|TRBV7-8|TRBJ2-1|TRBD2
TGTGCCAGCAGCCAAGGACTAGCCTACAATGAGCAGTTCTTC
CASSQGLAYNEQFF
>.|TRBV10-3|TRBJ1-3|.
TGTGCCATCAGTGAGAAGGTGGTTAGCGCCATATATTTT
CAISEKVVSAIYF
>.|TRBV15|TRBJ2-1|.
TGTGCCACCAGCAGGGATGGGCAGGGATCTAAGTTCTTC
CATSRDGQGSKFF
>.|TRBV5-1|TRBJ2-6|TRBD1
TGCGCCAGCAAGGGACAGGGGACTTCATCTGGGGCCAACGTCCTGACTTTC
CASKGQGTSSGANVLTF
>.|TRBV21-1|TRBJ1-2|.
TGTGCCAGCCAGCCAGGGACAGCTAACTATGGCTACACCTTC
CASQPGTANYGYTF
>.|TRBV18|TRBJ2-3|.
TGTGCCAGCTCACCTGTTATCCTGACAGATACGCAGTATTTT
CASSPVILTDTQYF
>.|TRBV2|TRBJ2-6|.
TGTGCCACCAAACCGCAGGGGCCTGGGGCCAACGTCCTGACTTTC
CATKPQGPGANVLTF
>.|TRBV6-6|TRBJ2-1|TRBD2
TGTGCCAGCAGTCCACCTCTAGCGGGAGCTTACAATGAGCAGTTCTTC
CASSPPLAGAYNEQFF
>.|TRBV2|TRBJ2-7|TRBD1
TGTGCCAGCGGAACCGGGACAGGTATCTACGAGCAGTACTTC
CASGTGTGIYEQYF
>.|TRBV30|TRBJ1-4|TRBD1
TGTGCCTGGAGTGTAACAGGGGCTAATGAAAAACTGTTTTTT
CAWSVTGANEKLFF
>.|TRBV7-9|TRBJ2-3|TRBD1
TGTGCCAGCAGACGGTCGGACAGGGGGCTTACAGATACGCAGTATTTT
CASRRSDRGLTDTQYF
>.|TRBV4-1|TRBJ2-1|.
TGCGCCAGCAGCCAACCTCCAGGGCTGCTGCAGTTCTTC
CASSQPPGLLQFF
>.|TRBV4-2|TRBJ2-5|TRBD2
TGTGCCAGCAGCCAGACTAGCGGAGAAGAGACCCAGTACTTC
CASSQTSGEETQYF
>.|TRBV23-1|TRBJ2-4|.
TGCGCCAGCACGACACGGATAAACATTCAGTACTTC
CASTTRINIQYF
>.|TRBV29-1|TRBJ2-1|TRBD2
TGCAGCGTTGAAGGAGCCAAGCGGGAGGGTCCGACTCTGTATGAGCAGTTCTTC
CSVEGAKREGPTLYEQFF
>.|TRBV30|TRBJ1-4|.
TGTGCCTCCGACGGGGGTTATGGATATGAAAAACTGTTTTTT
CASDGGYGYEKLFF
>.|TRBV5-4|TRBJ2-2|.
TGTGCCAGCAGCTTGGCGGTGACGAACACCGGGGAGCTGTTTTTT
CASSLAVTNTGELFF
>.|TRBV29-1|TRBJ2-7|TRBD1
TGCAGCGTTGCGGTAGGGGGCGAAGACGAGCAGTACTTC
CSVAVGGEDEQYF
>.|TRBV4-1|TRBJ2-7|.
TGCGCCAGCAGCCACAGCTACGAGCAGTACTTC
CASSHSYEQYF
>.|TRBV10-2|TRBJ2-7|TRBD1
TGCGCCAGCAGTGTCCGTAGACAGGGTAGTGGGGAGCAGTACTTC
CASSVRRQGSGEQYF
>.|TRBV6-4|TRBJ2-1|.
TGTGCCAGCAGTGCGGACAGTAACCTCAATGAGCAGTTCTTC
CASSADSNLNEQFF
>.|TRBV30|TRBJ1-3|.
TGTGCCTGGAGTGGGTCACGCGGGGGGCTCTCTGGAAACACCATATATTTT
CAWSGSRGGLSGNTIYF
>.|TRBV7-9|TRBJ2-3|TRBD1
TGTGCCAGCAGCCTCGGGACAGGGGCAGATACGCAGTATTTT
CASSLGTGADTQYF
>.|TRBV30|TRBJ1-1|.
TGTGCCTTCTACAGGGCGCCTGAAGCTTTCTTT
CAFYRAPEAFF
>.|TRBV2|TRBJ1-1|.
TGTGCCAGCAACTTGGGTCGGGTCGGACACTTGAACACTGAAGCTTTCTTT
CASNLGRVGHLNTEAFF
>.|TRBV18|TRBJ2-7|.
TGTGCCAGCTCACCACCCTCCCCAGGGTACCCCTACGAGCAGTACTTC
CASSPPSPGYPYEQYF
>.|TRBV30|TRBJ2-3|TRBD2
TGTGCCTGGAGTACCGGGACTAGCGGGAGAGGGGCAGATACGCAGTATTTT
CAWSTGTSGRGADTQYF
>once|TRBV7-3|TRBJ2-7|.
TGTGCCAGCAGCTTAACCAGGGGTTACGAGCAGTACTTC
CASSLTRGYEQYF
>.|TRBV11-2|TRBJ2-1|TRBD2
TGTGCCAGCAGCAGAGCGGGAGTATACAATGAGCAGTTCTTC
CASSRAGVYNEQFF
>.|TRBV4-1|TRBJ2-5|TRBD1
TGCGCCAGCAGCTTCCGGACAGGGGAGGCAGAGATCCAGTACTTC
CASSFRTGEAEIQYF
>.|TRBV6-1|TRBJ1-2|.
TGTGCCAGCAGGACACGGGAGACTAACTATGGCTACACCTTC
CASRTRETNYGYTF
>.|TRBV28|TRBJ2-7|TRBD2
TGTGCCAGCAGCTTCACGACCGGGACTAGCGACTCCTACGAGCAGTACTTC
CASSFTTGTSDSYEQYF
>.|TRBV10-1|TRBJ2-2|TRBD2
TGCGCCAGCAGTGAGGCGGGAGCGGTCGGGGAGCTGTTTTTT
CASSEAGAVGELFF
>.|TRBV28|TRBJ1-5|.
TGTGCCAGCAGGGTAACAGGGTGGTATCAGCCCCAGCATTTT
CASRVTGWYQPQHF
>.|TRBV6-1|TRBJ1-5|TRBD1
TGTGCCAGCAGTGATAGTTCTAGGGGGACAGGGGTTTTCCAGCCCCAGCATTTT
CASSDSSRGTGVFQPQHF
>once|TRBV5-1|TRBJ2-3|.
TGCGCCAGCAGGGTAGCGTACAACACAGATACGCAGTATTTT
CASRVAYNTDTQYF
>.|TRBV27|TRBJ2-1|TRBD2
TGTGCCAGCAGTATTCGACTAGCGGGAGGGCATGAGCAGTTCTTC
CASSIRLAGGHEQFF
>.|TRBV4-2|TRBJ2-2|TRBD2
TGTGCCAGCAGCCAAGCCCTCCGTCTAGCGGGGTCAAGGCTGGCCGGGGAGCTGTTTTTT
CASSQALRLAGSRLAGELFF
>.|TRBV9|TRBJ2-2|TRBD2
TGTGCCAGCAGCGTAGCGGGACTAGGGTCCGGGGAGCTGTTTTTT
CASSVAGLGSGELFF
>.|TRBV5-4|TRBJ2-6|.
TGTGCCAGCAGCCCGAAGAGTTCTGGGGCCAACGTCCTGACTTTC
CASSPKSSGANVLTF
>.|TRBV7-2|TRBJ2-7|.
TGTGCCAGCAGCTCCCAGGGGCATGAGCAGTACTTC
CASSSQGHEQYF
>.|TRBV19|TRBJ2-1|TRBD2
TGTGCCAGTAGTATGGGGACTAGCAGGTACAATGAGCAGTTCTTC
CASSMGTSRYNEQFF
>once|TRBV4-2|TRBJ2-6|TRBD1
TGTGCCAGCAGCGGAGAAATAGGGACAGGGGTCGCTGGGGCCAACGTCCTGACTTTC
CASSGEIGTGVAGANVLTF